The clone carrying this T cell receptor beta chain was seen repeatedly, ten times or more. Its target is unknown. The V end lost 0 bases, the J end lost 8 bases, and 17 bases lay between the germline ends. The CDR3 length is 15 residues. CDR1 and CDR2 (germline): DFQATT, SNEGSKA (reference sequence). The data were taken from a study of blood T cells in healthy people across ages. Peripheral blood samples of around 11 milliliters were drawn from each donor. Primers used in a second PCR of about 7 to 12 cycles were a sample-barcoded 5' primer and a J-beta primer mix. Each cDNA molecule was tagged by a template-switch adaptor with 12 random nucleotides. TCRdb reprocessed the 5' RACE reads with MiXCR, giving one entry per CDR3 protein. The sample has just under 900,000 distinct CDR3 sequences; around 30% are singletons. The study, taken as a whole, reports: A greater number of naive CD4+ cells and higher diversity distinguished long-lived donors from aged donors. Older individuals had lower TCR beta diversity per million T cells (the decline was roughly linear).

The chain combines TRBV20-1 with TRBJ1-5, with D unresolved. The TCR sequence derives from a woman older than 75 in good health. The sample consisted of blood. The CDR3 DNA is TGCAGTGCTAGAGATATTCAGAGGCAGAGTAAGCCCCAGCATTTT. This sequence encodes CSARDIQRQSKPQHF.